This T cell receptor beta chain was captured by sequencing in a study of blood T cell repertoires in COVID-19. Overall study: Both acute and convalescent COVID-19 samples were obtained from the United States, Italy and Spain. Sources were T cells, B-cell-depleted T cells, or PBMCs; the material itself was cDNA or gDNA.

Germline V lookup: CDR1 SGDLS, CDR2 YYNGEE. The CDR3 is made up of 15 amino acids. V lost 2 bases to trimming and J lost 0 bases, with 9 bases between them. Profiling relied on immunoSEQ multiplex PCR, and the TCRdb table lists in-frame clones only, not all of them. In the table there are around 110,000 clones, 90% of which are singletons. The sequencing input was peripheral blood. The sequence came from a human donor with active COVID-19. The donor label of this sample is uncertain. The chain links TRBV9 to TRBJ1-5; possibly TRBD1 for D (6 bases). This CDR3 is CASSVGQSSNQPQHF. The CDR3 nucleotides read TGTGCCAGCAGCGTCGGACAGAGTAGCAATCAGCCCCAGCATTTT.